These 6 T cell receptor beta chains originate from one sample sequenced in a study of cytomegalovirus exposure and HLA in healthy donors (dated by TCRdb to 2017 to 2019). Libraries were constructed by the immunoSEQ multiplex PCR assay. The multiplex PCR relied on a mix of 60 forward primers for TCR Vbeta segments and 13 reverse primers for TCR Jbeta segments. TCRdb retrieved this table from immuneACCESS and kept in-frame rearrangements only. Not all clones are present; in checked studies, unresolved V genes account for under half, and no reason is known for the remainder. This sample comprises tens of thousands of clones, about 82% of them detected only once. The ten largest account for less than 8% of the sample. Sequenced material: PBMCs. These receptors originate from a man under 40 in good health and CMV-seronegative.

J is TRBJ1-6 and V is TRBV5-1, with 9 positions matching TRBD1. Germline-derived CDR1 and CDR2 are SGHRS and YFSETQ. The CDR3 extends over 15 amino acids. With 4 bases clipped from V and 4 bases from J, the junction kept 3 bases outside the gene matches. This chain's CDR3 is CASSPGTGYNSPLHF. Here the CDR3 DNA reads TGCGCCAGCAGCCCCGGGACAGGGTATAATTCACCCCTCCACTTT.

This chain uses TRBV7-9 with TRBJ1-3; perhaps TRBD1 as D (5 bases). Trimming pared 7 bases from V and 9 bases from J, leaving 19 bases between. Germline-derived CDR1 and CDR2 are SEHNR and FQNEAQ (reference sequence). The CDR3 totals 14 residues. The CDR3 DNA reads as TGTGCCAGCACCACACCTCCGACCGGGGGCACCATATATTTT. It translates to CASTTPPTGGTIYF.

As regards this clone: Other DNA sequences from this sample encode an identical CDR3 as well. V usage is TRBV30 and J usage is TRBJ2-7; TRBD1 matches 8 bases. In germline, CDR1 is GTSNPN, CDR2 SVGIG (reference sequence). J lost 4 bases, V lost 4 bases, and 3 bases had no gene match. The CDR3 sequence is 12 residues long. CDR3 in amino acids: CAWTQGAYEQYF. CDR3 coding DNA: TGTGCCTGGACCCAGGGGGCGTACGAGCAGTACTTC.

This clone is a singleton in its sample. V is TRBV30 and J is TRBJ1-4, with 8 bases aligning to TRBD1. The CDR3 is 14 residues long. The V gene end was trimmed by 3 bases and the J gene end by 4 bases; junction bases not matched to a gene: 4. CDR1 and CDR2 (germline): GTSNPN, SVGIG (reference sequence). The CDR3 is CAWRGQGNNEKLFF. The CDR3 bases are TGTGCCTGGAGAGGACAGGGAAATAATGAAAAACTGTTTTTT.

This clone has only one observation. This sequence joins TRBV7-9 and TRBJ1-6; 8 bases agree with TRBD1. The CDR3 runs to 16 residues. The ends lost 5 bases at V and 6 bases at J; junction bases unmatched: 9. In germline, CDR1 is SEHNR, CDR2 FQNEAQ (reference sequence). Here the CDR3 reads CASSLRQGPLNSPLHF. CDR3 DNA: TGTGCCAGCAGCCTACGACAGGGGCCACTTAATTCACCCCTCCACTTT.

The V gene is TRBV27, the J gene TRBJ2-1; 11 nucleotides align to TRBD1. The V segment lost 8 bases and the J segment 2 bases; nucleotides outside the gene matches: 11. The CDR3 has 17 amino acids. CDR1 is MNHEY and CDR2 is SMNVEV in the germline V gene (reference sequence). The CDR3 DNA is TGTGCCAGCGCCGGACAGGGGGCGGGGAGCGCCTACAATGAGCAGTTCTTC. This translates into CASAGQGAGSAYNEQFF.